This T cell receptor (beta chain) was observed in a study of vaccination effects on CD4 cells after COVID-19. About the study: Samples collected post-vaccine were obtained a median of 72 days after the second dose. Study findings and constraints: Sampling in the study covered few convalescent patients and included no early post-infection timepoints.

Clones were sequenced by immunoSEQ multiplex PCR, and TCRdb holds only the in-frame ones, with some missing. The sample lists about 60,000 clones, around 80% occurring once. Comment on this clone: The antigen remains undetermined.

Sequencing followed a ViraFEST assay step that expanded antigen-specific CD4+ T cells with viral peptide pools. It was after 10 days of culture that CD4+ T cells were isolated. Participants were given two doses of BNT162b2 or mRNA-1273 vaccine. Half the medium was swapped for IL-2 medium on days 3 and 7. The CDR3 has 14 residues. V was shortened by 2 bases and J by 2 bases, with 9 bases between the two germline ends. Germline values: CDR1 SGDLS, CDR2 YYNGEE. The rearrangement links TRBV9 to TRBJ2-3; D ambiguous. This TCR derives from a human donor who received a COVID-19 vaccine. The starting material was CD4+ T cells from PBMCs cultured with HCoV-OC43 spike peptides, obtained after COVID-19 vaccination. The subset: HCoV-OC43 spike overlapping peptide pool stimulation. CDR3 coding DNA: TGTGCCAGCAGCGTCTCTTCTCTCACAGATACGCAGTATTTT. This codes for CASSVSSLTDTQYF. Filled out from reference TRBV9 and TRBJ2-3, the complete variable domain reads DSGVTQTPKHLITATGQRVTLRCSPRSGDLSVYWYQQSLDQGLQFLIQYYNGEERAKGNILERFSAQQFPDLHSELNLSSLELGDSALYFCASSVSSLTDTQYFGPGTRLTVL.